This TCR beta chain was recorded in a study of PD-1 blockade in mismatch repair-deficient tumors. Study information: Enrolled about 2012-2016, patients had progressing, pretreated mismatch repair-deficient cancers of around 12 types.

Data came from immunoSEQ multiplex PCR; TCRdb stores just in-frame clones and leaves some out. The table shows tens of thousands of clones, with 70% to 90% occurring only once. Note on this clone: The antigen is unknown.

Study-level findings and limits: After pembrolizumab, tumor-resident clones rose rapidly, then generally contracted before radiologic responses.

The sequence came from an adult with mismatch repair-deficient cancer. The material sequenced was peripheral blood, taken 52 weeks after starting pembrolizumab.

The CDR3 sequence: CASSKRAGAEQETQYF. Here the CDR3 DNA reads TGTGCCAGCTCGAAGCGAGCTGGGGCGGAGCAAGAGACCCAGTACTTC. The V and J genes are TRBV7-9 and TRBJ2-5; the D gene is possibly TRBD1 (5 bases). Germline CDR1 SEHNR, CDR2 FQNEAQ (reference sequence). The CDR3 totals 16 residues. The V gene lost 8 bases and the J gene lost 2 bases, with 21 bases spanning the gap.